These 27 T cell receptor beta chains were all obtained from the same sample, sequenced in a study of T cell responses to AZD1222 COVID-19 vaccine (dated by TCRdb to about 2021). What this sample's time point label stands for: baseline before first vaccination. What the treatment or condition label conveys for this sample: meningococcal conjugate vaccine given as trial control. To prepare the library, the immunoSEQ multiplex PCR assay was applied. TCRdb took this table from immuneACCESS and kept in-frame rearrangements with V and J called. Such tables lack part of the clones; where checked against another copy, unresolved V genes explain under half of the gap, and the rest is unexplained. Recorded for this sample are around 140,000 clones; 93% of them occurred a single time. The top ten clonotypes cover approximately 0.96% of the sample. Sequenced material: peripheral blood, taken on day 0 of MenACWY control vaccination. These receptors came from an adult in good health.

This clone was seen once. The V call is TRBV6-1, the J call TRBJ1-1, with no clear D. The germline V and J ends were trimmed by 0 bases and 1 base, with 12 bases remaining between them. The CDR3 runs 16 residues. CDR1 and CDR2 (germline): MNHNS, SASEGT. Here the CDR3 DNA reads TGTGCCAGCAGTGAAGCTAACAGACAATGGAACACTGAAGCTTTCTTT. It codes for CASSEANRQWNTEAFF.

The chain joins TRBV6-1 to TRBJ1-1, with D unresolved. CDR1 is MNHNS, CDR2 SASEGT, per germline. The CDR3 length is 16 residues. V lost 0 bases and J 1 base, leaving 12 bases between the germline ends. CDR3: CASSEARRRPNTEAFF. CDR3 sequence (DNA): TGTGCCAGCAGTGAAGCCCGGAGGCGGCCGAACACTGAAGCTTTCTTT.

This chain joins TRBV2 and TRBJ1-2, with D perhaps matching TRBD1 (5 bases). The V and J ends lost 1 base and 7 bases respectively, with 16 bases between them. Germline CDR1 SNHLY, CDR2 FYNNEI. The CDR3 has 15 amino acids. DNA for the CDR3: TGTGCCAGCAGTGAAGGGGGCTGGGGGTTTTTTGGCTACACCTTC. Translating it yields CASSEGGWGFFGYTF.

The chain employs TRBV11-3 and TRBJ2-5; no reliable D call. The CDR3 consists of 11 residues. From germline, CDR1 is SGHNT and CDR2 YENEEA. The V and J ends lost 5 bases and 4 bases respectively, with 5 bases between them. The CDR3 protein is CASSLGETQYF. For the CDR3, the DNA is TGTGCCAGCAGCCTCGGAGAGACCCAGTACTTC.

J is TRBJ1-1 and V is TRBV6-6, with a possible D match to TRBD1 (5 bases). The CDR3 length is 15 residues. Germline CDR1 is MNHNY and CDR2 is SVGAGI (reference sequence). Trimming pared 6 bases from V and 1 base from J, leaving 15 bases between. The CDR3 DNA reads as TGTGCCAGCAGCCCTAACCGGGGCGCGAACACTGAAGCTTTCTTT. Translation: CASSPNRGANTEAFF.

The chain employs TRBV5-1 and TRBJ1-1; 9 bases are a match to TRBD1. This CDR3 comprises 15 residues. CDR1 is SGHRS and CDR2 is YFSETQ in the germline V gene. Losses at the gene ends were 3 bases for V and 1 base for J; bases not matched to a gene: 4. The CDR3 DNA sequence: TGCGCCAGCAGCTCTAAGACAGGGGGGAACACTGAAGCTTTCTTT. Translated, it gives CASSSKTGGNTEAFF.

The V gene is TRBV2, the J gene TRBJ1-4; D uncertain. The CDR3 loop spans 14 amino acids. V lost 1 base and J lost 8, with 11 bases in between. Per germline, CDR1 SNHLY and CDR2 FYNNEI. CDR3 region: CASSEEGPQEKLFF. As DNA, the CDR3 is TGTGCCAGCAGTGAAGAGGGCCCGCAGGAAAAACTGTTTTTT.

The V gene is TRBV2, the J gene TRBJ1-4; D remains unclear. Trimming left V 5 bases short and J 0 bases short, with 13 bases between. CDR1 and CDR2 from the germline V gene are SNHLY and FYNNEI. The length of the CDR3 is 16 residues. CDR3 DNA sequence: TGTGCCAGCAGTCAAGACACCTCAGCAACTAATGAAAAACTGTTTTTT. This translates into CASSQDTSATNEKLFF.

A single count supports this clone. V is TRBV7-2 and J is TRBJ1-5; tentative D call: TRBD1 (6 bases). The CDR3 covers 14 residues. CDR1 is SGHTA and CDR2 is FQGNSA in the germline V gene. The germline V and J ends were trimmed by 3 bases and 3 bases, with 9 bases remaining between them. The CDR3 DNA sequence: TGTGCCAGCAGCTTGGACAGCTTCAATCAGCCCCAGCATTTT. Its translation is CASSLDSFNQPQHF.

This chain links TRBV7-2 with TRBJ2-5; a weak D match, TRBD2 (5 bases). V lost 4 bases and J lost 1, with 16 bases in between. Looked up from germline, CDR1 is SGHTA and CDR2 is FQGNSA. The CDR3 is 16 residues long. The CDR3, as DNA: TGTGCCAGCAGCTCCAGGCCCGGGAAAATCCAAGAGACCCAGTACTTC. This codes for CASSSRPGKIQETQYF.

The chain links TRBV4-1 to TRBJ2-5; 7 bases align to TRBD1. This CDR3 contains 16 residues. CDR1 and CDR2 (germline): MGHRA, YSYEKL. V lost 4 bases to trimming and J lost 2 bases; unmatched junction nucleotides: 10. The CDR3 nucleotides read TGCGCCAGCAGCCGCGGAAAGGGGACAGAGCAAGAGACCCAGTACTTC. Its translation is CASSRGKGTEQETQYF.

The chain is built from TRBV12-3 or TRBV12-4 and TRBJ1-2; D not resolved. This CDR3 has 12 residues. Deletions cut 6 bases from V and 6 bases from J, with 11 bases between. The CDR3 loop is CASRSGLNGYTF. The DNA of the CDR3 is TGTGCCAGCAGGTCTGGTCTTAATGGCTACACCTTC.

The J gene is TRBJ1-1, the V gene TRBV6-5; D possibly corresponds to TRBD1 (5 bases). CDR3 size: 15 residues. Germline V gene sequence: CDR1 MNHEY, CDR2 SVGAGI. V was trimmed by 4 bases and J by 4 bases, leaving 16 bases between them. In DNA, the CDR3 is TGTGCCAGCAGTTTAAAACGAGACAGCGTCACTGAAGCTTTCTTT. Encoded protein: CASSLKRDSVTEAFF.

V and J are TRBV7-6 and TRBJ2-5, with D perhaps assigned TRBD1 or TRBD2 (5 bases each). Germline lookup yields CDR1 SGHVS and CDR2 FNYEAQ. With 1 base removed from V and 5 bases from J, the gap between germline ends came to 11 bases. CDR3 size: 14 residues. DNA for the CDR3: TGTGCCAGCAGCTTAGTGGGGGATCGGGAGACCCAGTACTTC. Protein sequence: CASSLVGDRETQYF.

The chain uses TRBV10-3 and TRBJ2-1; no clear D gene. CDR1 is ENHRY and CDR2 is SYGVKD in the germline V gene. V lost 3 bases and J lost 2, with 8 bases in between. The CDR3 spans 14 residues. The CDR3 coding sequence is TGTGCCATCAGTGAATCAGCGACCTACAATGAGCAGTTCTTC. Translating it yields CAISESATYNEQFF.

Points on this clone: In the same sample, other DNA sequences code for this CDR3. Written as DNA, the CDR3 is TGTGCCAGCAGCTTATCGGTGAACACTGAAGCTTTCTTT. It yields the protein CASSLSVNTEAFF. The gene calls are TRBV11-3 and TRBJ1-1; D is undetermined. Germline CDR1 and CDR2: SGHNT and YENEEA. The ends were cut back, 2 bases at V and 0 bases at J, with 4 bases in the middle. The CDR3 totals 13 residues.

This clone appeared once. The gene calls are TRBV5-6 and TRBJ1-2; D is ambiguous. V lost 3 bases and J lost 4, with 10 bases in between. This CDR3 comprises 13 residues. The germline V gene has CDR1 SGHDT and CDR2 YYEEEE. This CDR3 is CASSSHDGYGYTF. The CDR3 region has the DNA TGTGCCAGCAGCTCTCACGACGGCTATGGCTACACCTTC.

The chain is built from TRBV5-4 and TRBJ2-1, with 10 bases matching TRBD2. CDR1 is SGHNT and CDR2 is YYREEE in the germline V gene (reference sequence). Trimming cost V 5 bases and J 8 bases; bases outside gene matches: 7. This CDR3 contains 14 residues. The CDR3 nucleotides read TGTGCCAGCAGTTCCCCTAGCGGGAGTGATGAGCAGTTCTTC. The encoded protein is CASSSPSGSDEQFF.

This clone has just one count. The chain joins TRBV3-1 (or the pseudogene TRBV3-2) to TRBJ1-2; no firm D call. The CDR3 is 11 residues long. Deletions cut 2 bases from V and 4 bases from J, with 2 bases between. CDR1 LGHDT and CDR2 YNNKEL come from the germline V gene (reference sequence). This chain's CDR3 is CASSQFYGYTF. DNA of the CDR3: TGTGCCAGCAGCCAATTCTATGGCTACACCTTC.

The V call is TRBV7-2, the J call TRBJ1-2; D is perhaps TRBD1 (5 bases). Germline V lookup: CDR1 SGHTA, CDR2 FQGNSA. There are 11 residues in the CDR3. V gave up 11 bases and J gave up 4 bases, with 11 bases separating them. The CDR3 DNA reads as TGTGCCGACGGGACCTTCTATGGCTACACCTTC. Translating gives CADGTFYGYTF.

This rearrangement joins TRBV5-1 to TRBJ1-4; 12 bases are a match to TRBD1. In germline, CDR1 is SGHRS, CDR2 YFSETQ. V lost 4 bases to trimming and J lost 7 bases; unmatched junction nucleotides: 5. The CDR3 sequence is 15 residues long. The CDR3 DNA sequence: TGCGCCAGCAGCGAGGGGACAGGGGGCGGTGAAAAACTGTTTTTT. Translation gives CASSEGTGGGEKLFF. The whole variable domain, filled in from reference TRBV5-1 and TRBJ1-4, reads KAGVTQTPRYLIKTRGQQVTLSCSPISGHRSVSWYQQTPGQGLQFLFEYFSETQRNKGNFPGRFSGRQFSNSRSEMNVSTLELGDSALYLCASSEGTGGGEKLFFGSGTQLSVL.

The J gene is TRBJ1-2, the V gene TRBV27; a possible D gene is TRBD1 (5 bases). Trimming took off 6 bases at V and 7 bases at J, with 12 bases between the two ends. CDR1 is MNHEY, CDR2 SMNVEV, per germline (reference sequence). The CDR3 totals 12 residues. The CDR3 sequence is CASSSWGSGYTF. CDR3 coding DNA: TGTGCCAGCAGCTCTTGGGGCTCTGGCTACACCTTC.

The chain uses TRBV27 and TRBJ1-5; D gene ambiguous. Between the trimmed V and J ends, which lost 2 bases and 1 base, there was a span of 9 bases. The CDR3 totals 15 residues. Germline-derived CDR1 and CDR2 are MNHEY and SMNVEV (reference sequence). The CDR3 loop reads CASSLGLSSNQPQHF. The CDR3 DNA reads as TGTGCCAGCAGTTTAGGACTTTCCAGCAATCAGCCCCAGCATTTT.

DNA for the CDR3: TGTGCCAGCAGCCCCAATCGAGGGGGAAGGGCGAACACTGAAGCTTTCTTT. It translates to CASSPNRGGRANTEAFF. The V and J genes are TRBV7-9 and TRBJ1-1; D perhaps matches TRBD1 (6 bases). This CDR3 is built from 17 residues. V gave up 5 bases and J gave up 1 base, with 20 bases separating them. CDR1 SEHNR and CDR2 FQNEAQ come from the germline V gene (reference sequence).

The chain is built from TRBV11-2 and TRBJ2-1, with 8 bases identical to TRBD2. CDR3 length: 15 amino acids. CDR1 and CDR2 (germline): SGHAT, FQNNGV. V lost 5 bases, J lost 2 bases, and 5 bases stayed unmatched. CDR3 sequence reads: CASSPVAGPYNEQFF. The CDR3, as DNA: TGTGCCAGCAGCCCCGTAGCGGGGCCCTACAATGAGCAGTTCTTC.

V and J are TRBV6-5 and TRBJ2-7; no clear D. CDR1 is MNHEY and CDR2 is SVGAGI in the germline V gene. The CDR3 totals 13 residues. V shed 2 bases and J shed 0 bases, with 5 bases lying between them. The CDR3 DNA is TGTGCCAGCAGTTACAGGAGCTCCTACGAGCAGTACTTC. Protein sequence: CASSYRSSYEQYF.

V is TRBV4-3 and J is TRBJ2-2; 15 bases line up with TRBD2. The CDR3 contains 19 residues. Germline V gene data show CDR1 as LGHNA and CDR2 as YSLEER. V shed 4 bases, J shed 3 bases, and the junction held 9 bases outside the gene matches. CDR3 residues: CASSPRTSGGAVDTGELFF. The DNA for the CDR3 is TGCGCCAGCAGCCCCCGGACTAGCGGGGGGGCCGTCGACACCGGGGAGCTGTTTTTT.